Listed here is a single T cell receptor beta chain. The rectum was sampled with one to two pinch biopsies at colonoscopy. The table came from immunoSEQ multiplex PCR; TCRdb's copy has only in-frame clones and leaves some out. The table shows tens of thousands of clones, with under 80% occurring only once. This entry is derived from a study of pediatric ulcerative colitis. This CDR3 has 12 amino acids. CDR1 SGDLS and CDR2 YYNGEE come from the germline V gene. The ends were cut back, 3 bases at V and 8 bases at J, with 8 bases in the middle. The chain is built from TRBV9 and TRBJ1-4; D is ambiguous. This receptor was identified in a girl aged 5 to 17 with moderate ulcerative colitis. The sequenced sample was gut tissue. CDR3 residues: CASSEDEEKLFF. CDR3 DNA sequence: TGTGCCAGCAGCGAAGACGAGGAAAAACTGTTTTTT.